The 18 T cell receptor beta chains below come from one sample, sequenced in a study of cytomegalovirus exposure and HLA in healthy donors. The study ran its PCR with 60 Vbeta and 13 Jbeta primers. Sequencing used immunoSEQ multiplex PCR; TCRdb keeps in-frame clones, though not all of them. This sample's clone table lists around 75,000 clones. The sample was PBMCs. These receptor sequences come from a man between 50 and 59 years old in good health and CMV-seropositive.

This chain connects TRBV19 to TRBJ1-5, with D uncertain. Deletions cut 7 bases from V and 2 bases from J, with 15 bases between. This CDR3 spans 15 amino acids. Germline assignment: CDR1 LNHDA and CDR2 SQIVND (reference sequence). CDR3 region: CASKGGGGGNQPQHF. The CDR3 bases are TGTGCCAGTAAAGGAGGAGGAGGTGGCAATCAGCCCCAGCATTTT.

This rearrangement joins TRBV9 to TRBJ2-1; D not resolved. The CDR3 is 13 amino acids. Germline V gene data show CDR1 as SGDLS and CDR2 as YYNGEE. V was cut by 4 bases and J by 5 bases, with 10 bases left in between. This chain's CDR3 is CASSLSEDNEQFF. As DNA, the CDR3 is TGTGCCAGCAGCCTGTCCGAGGACAATGAGCAGTTCTTC.

This sequence joins TRBV6-4 and TRBJ2-3, with D possibly matching TRBD1 (5 bases). Germline CDR1 MRHNA, CDR2 SNTAGT. V gave up 4 bases and J gave up 0 bases, with 11 bases separating them. The CDR3 consists of 15 residues. The CDR3 DNA is TGTGCCAGCAGTGCAGGGATAGGAAGCACAGATACGCAGTATTTT. Residues: CASSAGIGSTDTQYF.

The V gene is TRBV5-4, the J gene TRBJ1-4, with D perhaps TRBD1 (6 bases). This CDR3 has 15 amino acids. Trimming shortened V by 4 bases and J by 5 bases, and 15 bases separated the two germline ends. The germline gives CDR1 SGHNT, CDR2 YYREEE (reference sequence). CDR3 coding DNA: TGTGCCAGCAGCCCACAGGGTGGGATCAATGAAAAACTGTTTTTT. Translation gives CASSPQGGINEKLFF. The variable domain in full, with the rest retrieved from reference TRBV5-4 and TRBJ1-4, is ETGVTQSPTHLIKTRGQQVTLRCSSQSGHNTVSWYQQALGQGPQFIFQYYREEENGRGNFPPRFSGLQFPNYSSELNVNALELDDSALYLCASSPQGGINEKLFFGSGTQLSVL.

V and J are TRBV12-5 and TRBJ2-6; TRBD1 aligns across 11 bases. V lost 3 bases, J lost 3 bases, and 19 bases stayed unmatched. The CDR3 is made up of 22 amino acids. Germline V gene lookup returns CDR1 LGHNT and CDR2 FRNRAP. The CDR3 nucleotides read TGTGCTAGTGGTTTCCTACCCTTGGAGCTCCGGGACAGGGGGAGTGGGGCCAACGTCCTGACTTTC. This sequence encodes CASGFLPLELRDRGSGANVLTF.

CDR3 DNA sequence: TGTGCCAGCAACTTCAGGGGGGAGACCCAGTACTTC. This translates into CASNFRGETQYF. The chain is built from TRBV28 and TRBJ2-5; 7 bases match TRBD1. The CDR3 loop spans 12 amino acids. Germline trimming cut 7 bases from V and 5 bases from J; bases unmatched to any gene: 4. Germline V lookup: CDR1 MDHEN, CDR2 SYDVKM.

The chain carries TRBV5-6 and TRBJ2-3; D gene unclear. Germline V gene sequence: CDR1 SGHDT, CDR2 YYEEEE. V gave up 0 bases and J gave up 0 bases, with 5 bases separating them. CDR3 size: 14 residues. The CDR3 nucleotides read TGTGCCAGCAGCTTGGCCACTAGCACAGATACGCAGTATTTT. The encoded protein is CASSLATSTDTQYF.

The J gene is TRBJ2-5, the V gene TRBV2; weak D call: TRBD2 (6 bases). Germline V gives CDR1 SNHLY, CDR2 FYNNEI. The CDR3 has 15 amino acids. Trimming cost V 4 bases and J 2 bases, with 14 bases left between them. CDR3 residues: CASSGVGGLQETQYF. The CDR3 DNA sequence: TGTGCCAGCAGTGGGGTCGGGGGTTTACAAGAGACCCAGTACTTC.

The chain carries TRBV4-1 and TRBJ2-7, with 13 bases fitting TRBD2. This CDR3 has 16 amino acids. The trim removed 2 bases at V and 6 bases at J, leaving 7 bases unmatched. The germline V gene encodes CDR1 MGHRA and CDR2 YSYEKL. CDR3 bases: TGCGCCAGCAGCCAACATGGACTAGCGGGAGTCCGCGAGCAGTACTTC. Protein sequence: CASSQHGLAGVREQYF.

The chain is built from TRBV7-9 and TRBJ2-5; D is perhaps TRBD1 (5 bases). Germline assignment: CDR1 SEHNR and CDR2 FQNEAQ (reference sequence). The length of the CDR3 is 14 residues. V was cut by 5 bases and J by 2 bases, with 12 bases left in between. CDR3 loop: CASSQRQPQETQYF. The DNA for the CDR3 is TGTGCCAGCAGCCAACGACAGCCGCAAGAGACCCAGTACTTC.

The CDR3: CASSSPRNEKLFF. The DNA of the CDR3 is TGCGCCAGCAGCTCTCCGCGGAATGAAAAACTGTTTTTT. This chain connects TRBV5-1 to TRBJ1-4; D ambiguous. The V and J ends lost 3 bases and 5 bases respectively, with 8 bases between them. The CDR3 is 13 amino acids. Germline CDR1 and CDR2: SGHRS and YFSETQ.

The V and J genes are TRBV5-6 and TRBJ2-5; 9 positions match TRBD1. With V trimmed by 0 bases and J by 4 bases, 13 bases remained unmatched. Germline V lookup: CDR1 SGHDT, CDR2 YYEEEE. The CDR3 length is 18 residues. CDR3 coding DNA: TGTGCCAGCAGCTTGGAGGGGACAGGGAGTTTTTTCGGAGAGACCCAGTACTTC. Its translation is CASSLEGTGSFFGETQYF.

The chain uses TRBV7-9 and TRBJ2-4; D perhaps matches TRBD2 (5 bases). V was pared by 1 base and J by 2 bases, with 18 bases between. The germline CDR1 and CDR2 sequences are SEHNR and FQNEAQ (reference sequence). This CDR3 region has 18 residues. The CDR3 DNA follows: TGTGCCAGCAGCTTAGGCCGCCCAGGTACGGGGTCCAAAAACATTCAGTACTTC. Translation gives CASSLGRPGTGSKNIQYF. The whole variable domain, remainder taken from reference TRBV7-9 and TRBJ2-4, is DTGVSQNPRHKITKRGQNVTFRCDPISEHNRLYWYRQTLGQGPEFLTYFQNEAQLEKSRLLSDRFSAERPKGSFSTLEIQRTEQGDSAMYLCASSLGRPGTGSKNIQYFGAGTRLSVL.

The chain joins TRBV5-6 to TRBJ2-7, with 8 bases lining up with TRBD2. The CDR3 spans 15 residues. V was pared by 0 bases and J by 2 bases, with 4 bases of the junction left unmatched. Germline-derived CDR1 and CDR2 are SGHDT and YYEEEE. CDR3 sequence: CASSLGSGGTYEQYF. The CDR3 DNA reads as TGTGCCAGCAGCTTGGGGTCGGGAGGGACCTACGAGCAGTACTTC.

The chain carries TRBV6-5 and TRBJ1-1; a possible D gene is TRBD1 (6 bases). V was trimmed by 7 bases and J by 5 bases, leaving 17 bases between them. In germline, CDR1 is MNHEY, CDR2 SVGAGI. This CDR3 has 14 amino acids. The CDR3 protein is CASNLGGGGTEAFF. The CDR3 DNA reads TGTGCCAGCAACCTAGGGGGGGGAGGAACTGAAGCTTTCTTT.

The chain links TRBV28 to TRBJ2-7; TRBD2 matches at 8 bases. This CDR3 is 15 amino acids long. Trimming cost V 2 bases and J 0 bases; bases outside gene matches: 3. CDR1 and CDR2 (germline): MDHEN, SYDVKM. The CDR3 DNA is TGTGCCAGCAGTTTACCGGGGGGGGCCTCCTACGAGCAGTACTTC. Amino acid sequence: CASSLPGGASYEQYF.

V usage is TRBV28 and J usage is TRBJ1-1, with 8 bases fitting TRBD1. The CDR3 contains 14 residues. Germline loops: CDR1 MDHEN, CDR2 SYDVKM. Germline trimming cut 5 bases from V and 10 bases from J; bases unmatched to any gene: 12. The CDR3 sequence: CASSPHGTGRIAFF. CDR3 nucleotide sequence: TGTGCCAGCAGTCCGCACGGGACAGGCCGTATAGCTTTCTTT.

The gene calls are TRBV18 and TRBJ1-1; 11 bases map to TRBD1. The CDR3 is made up of 17 amino acids. Germline V lookup: CDR1 KGHSH, CDR2 LQKENI. The ends lost 6 bases at V and 4 bases at J; junction bases unmatched: 13. CDR3 loop: CASSPIGQGARGTEAFF. In DNA form, the CDR3 reads TGTGCCAGCTCTCCCATAGGACAGGGGGCTCGGGGCACTGAAGCTTTCTTT.